Below, 16 T cell receptor beta chains from the same sample are listed, as sequenced in a study of cytomegalovirus exposure and HLA in healthy donors. The primer mix had 60 Vbeta and 13 Jbeta primers. Measured with immunoSEQ multiplex PCR; TCRdb has only the in-frame clones, and not every one. Counted here are under 200,000 clones, 78% occurring once; the ten biggest clones make up roughly 15%. Sequences were obtained from PBMCs. These receptors all stem from a woman in her 30s in good health and CMV-seropositive.

The chain employs TRBV5-1 and TRBJ2-5, with D maybe TRBD1 (6 bases). The length of the CDR3 is 14 residues. Germline-derived CDR1 and CDR2 are SGHRS and YFSETQ. Trimming stripped 6 bases from V and 1 base from J, with 13 bases between. The CDR3 spells CASTAGAVQETQYF. CDR3 in DNA: TGCGCCAGCACCGCAGGGGCAGTCCAAGAGACCCAGTACTTC.

This sequence joins TRBV5-6 and TRBJ1-2; maybe TRBD1 (5 bases). Germline assignment: CDR1 SGHDT and CDR2 YYEEEE. V was pared by 4 bases and J by 8 bases, with 15 bases between. CDR3 length equals 13 residues. The CDR3 loop reads CASSRGANRGYTF. Here the CDR3 DNA reads TGTGCCAGCAGCCGTGGGGCAAATCGGGGCTACACCTTC.

This rearrangement joins TRBV10-1 to TRBJ2-2; D gene uncertain. The CDR3 sequence is 13 residues long. The V gene lost 0 bases and the J gene lost 6 bases, with 5 bases spanning the gap. CDR1 is WNHNN and CDR2 is SYGVQD in the germline V gene (reference sequence). CDR3 region: CASSESGSGELFF. The DNA of the CDR3 is TGCGCCAGCAGTGAGTCTGGCTCCGGGGAGCTGTTTTTT.

V and J are TRBV6-1 and TRBJ2-3, with D unresolved. V was trimmed by 5 bases and J by 2 bases, leaving 8 bases between them. The length of the CDR3 is 13 residues. CDR1 is MNHNS, CDR2 SASEGT, per germline. The CDR3 is CASSLGSTDTQYF. The CDR3, as DNA: TGTGCCAGCAGTCTAGGCTCCACAGATACGCAGTATTTT.

This chain uses TRBV28 with TRBJ1-5; a possible D gene is TRBD1 (5 bases). The CDR3 length is 14 residues. Germline V lookup: CDR1 MDHEN, CDR2 SYDVKM. The V end was cut by 5 bases, the J end by 7 bases, with 15 bases between. CDR3 region: CASSQVGRRQPQHF. The CDR3 bases are TGTGCCAGCAGTCAAGTGGGGCGTAGGCAGCCCCAGCATTTT.

The chain uses TRBV9 and TRBJ1-6, with a tentative D call TRBD1 (5 bases). Germline V gene sequence: CDR1 SGDLS, CDR2 YYNGEE. V was pared by 0 bases and J by 5 bases, with 9 bases between. The CDR3 runs 15 residues. Here the CDR3 reads CASSVVADNNSPLHF. The CDR3 bases are TGTGCCAGCAGCGTAGTAGCGGACAATAATTCACCCCTCCACTTT.

This clone was observed a few times. The V and J genes are TRBV4-3 and TRBJ2-3, with D perhaps matching TRBD2 (5 bases). Germline V lookup: CDR1 LGHNA, CDR2 YSLEER. V lost 0 bases and J 3 bases, leaving 10 bases between the germline ends. The CDR3 contains 15 residues. The CDR3 DNA reads as TGCGCCAGCAGCCAAGAGGCGTCGGGAACAGATACGCAGTATTTT. This sequence encodes CASSQEASGTDTQYF.

V usage is TRBV12-5 and J usage is TRBJ1-2; D might be TRBD1 (5 bases). CDR3 length: 14 residues. Trimming stripped 2 bases from V and 7 bases from J, with 14 bases between. CDR1 is LGHNT and CDR2 is FRNRAP in the germline V gene. The CDR3 DNA follows: TGTGCTAGTGGTTTGTGGACATCCCCTTCTGGCTACACCTTC. It encodes CASGLWTSPSGYTF.

This clone was observed once. The chain uses TRBV9 and TRBJ2-1, with 11 bases aligning to TRBD2. V was clipped by 0 bases and J by 4 bases; unmatched bases: 12. The germline V gene has CDR1 SGDLS and CDR2 YYNGEE. CDR3 size: 19 residues. The CDR3 region is CASSVGGGLADPKYNEQFF. The CDR3, as DNA: TGTGCCAGCAGCGTAGGGGGGGGACTAGCGGATCCAAAGTACAATGAGCAGTTCTTC.

The chain's CDR3 is CASRRGGGVGEQYF. As DNA, the CDR3 is TGTGCCAGCAGGCGTGGCGGGGGGGTCGGTGAGCAGTACTTC. This rearrangement joins TRBV5-4 to TRBJ2-7, with 9 bases aligning to TRBD2. The V gene end was trimmed by 5 bases and the J gene end by 7 bases; junction bases not matched to a gene: 10. Germline V lookup: CDR1 SGHNT, CDR2 YYREEE (reference sequence). CDR3 length equals 14 residues.

V is TRBV28 and J is TRBJ2-1; tentative D call: TRBD2 (7 bases). Trimming stripped 7 bases from V and 5 bases from J, with 15 bases between. The V gene's germline CDR1 is MDHEN and CDR2 SYDVKM. There are 14 residues in the CDR3. This chain's CDR3 is CASNRLGGDNEQFF. The CDR3, as DNA: TGTGCCAGCAACCGGTTAGGGGGGGACAATGAGCAGTTCTTC.

The rearrangement uses TRBV18 and TRBJ2-7, with 8 bases aligning to TRBD1. Germline trimming cut 3 bases from V and 3 bases from J; bases unmatched to any gene: 4. The length of the CDR3 is 14 residues. CDR1 is KGHSH, CDR2 LQKENI, per germline. For the CDR3, the DNA is TGTGCCAGCTCACCGGACAGGGCCCACTACGAGCAGTACTTC. It codes for CASSPDRAHYEQYF. The whole variable domain, filled in from reference TRBV18 and TRBJ2-7, reads NAGVMQNPRHLVRRRGQEARLRCSPMKGHSHVYWYRQLPEEGLKFMVYLQKENIIDESGMPKERFSAEFPKEGPSILRIQQVVRGDSAAYFCASSPDRAHYEQYFGPGTRLTVT.

This chain joins TRBV9 and TRBJ2-3, with a possible D match to TRBD1 (6 bases). V was pared by 3 bases and J by 4 bases, with 12 bases between. Germline V gives CDR1 SGDLS, CDR2 YYNGEE. There are 14 residues in the CDR3. The CDR3 DNA reads TGTGCCAGCAGCGGGAGGACAGTTCCAGATACGCAGTATTTT. The encoded protein is CASSGRTVPDTQYF.

The rearrangement joins TRBV28 to TRBJ1-2; D is possibly TRBD1 (6 bases). There are 14 residues in the CDR3. Trimming took off 6 bases at V and 4 bases at J, with 15 bases between the two ends. Germline CDR1 reads MDHEN; CDR2 reads SYDVKM. The CDR3 here is CASSPGQPSYGYTF. Here the CDR3 DNA reads TGTGCCAGCAGCCCCGGACAGCCGTCCTATGGCTACACCTTC.

This rearrangement joins TRBV7-2 to TRBJ2-1, with TRBD2 identical over 14 bases. The germline V gene encodes CDR1 SGHTA and CDR2 FQGNSA. The junction had 7 bases not matched to a gene; V was cut back by 0 bases and J by 9 bases. This CDR3 has 17 amino acids. The CDR3 coding sequence is TGTGCCAGCAGCTTAGCTACCGGGACTAGCGGGAGCATTGAGCAGTTCTTC. Translation: CASSLATGTSGSIEQFF. The full variable domain, with the rest looked up from reference TRBV7-2 and TRBJ2-1, is GAGVSQSPSNKVTEKGKDVELRCDPISGHTALYWYRQSLGQGLEFLIYFQGNSAPDKSGLPSDRFSAERTGGSVSTLTIQRTQQEDSAVYLCASSLATGTSGSIEQFFGPGTRLTVL.

The rearrangement joins TRBV5-6 to TRBJ2-7; 10 positions agree with TRBD2. CDR3 length equals 14 residues. Germline V lookup: CDR1 SGHDT, CDR2 YYEEEE. V dropped 5 bases and J dropped 2; count of bases not matched to a gene: 4. The CDR3 region has the DNA TGTGCCAGCAGAGTGAGCGGGAGGGCCTACGAGCAGTACTTC. Translating it yields CASRVSGRAYEQYF.